This TCR beta chain was sequenced during a study of cytotoxic CD8 clonotypes in ibrutinib-treated CLL. Data came from immunoSEQ multiplex PCR; TCRdb stores just in-frame clones and leaves some out. The repertoire includes about 74,000 clones, approximately 80% of them detected once, and 7.7% sits in the top ten. V was pared by 8 bases and J by 0 bases, with 2 bases of the junction left unmatched. This CDR3 spans 13 amino acids. Germline-derived CDR1 and CDR2 are MRHNA and SNTAGT. This clonotype was obtained from a human donor with chronic lymphocytic leukemia. The sequencing used PBMCs, collected at disease progression, from a patient treated with ibrutinib. The chain is built from TRBV6-4 and TRBJ2-3, with TRBD1 identical over 7 bases. CDR3 sequence (DNA): TGTGCCAGCGGACAGGCTAGCACAGATACGCAGTATTTT. It specifies CASGQASTDTQYF.